The next 24 T cell receptor beta chains were all read from a single sample in a study of blood T cell repertoires in COVID-19. The repertoire was sequenced with immunoSEQ multiplex PCR; TCRdb's copy has only in-frame clones and lacks some. The repertoire includes around 140,000 clones, around 85% of them detected once, and 15% to 20% sits in the top ten. The sequenced material came from peripheral blood. The receptor source for this set is a woman aged 80 or over with acute or convalescent COVID-19.

This clone was counted only a few times. This chain links TRBV9 with TRBJ2-3, with TRBD2 matching over 7 bases. This CDR3 has 16 residues. Germline values: CDR1 SGDLS, CDR2 YYNGEE. The V segment lost 0 bases and the J segment 2 bases; nucleotides outside the gene matches: 6. The CDR3 sequence is CASSVGAGRLTDTQYF. The CDR3 nucleotides read TGTGCCAGCAGCGTAGGGGCCGGGAGGCTCACAGATACGCAGTATTTT.

The chain couples TRBV6-5 to TRBJ1-1, with 8 bases matching TRBD1. J gave up 8 bases and V 0 bases, and 8 bases lay outside the gene matches. The length of the CDR3 is 15 residues. CDR1 MNHEY and CDR2 SVGAGI come from the germline V gene. Written as DNA, the CDR3 is TGTGCCAGCAGTTACTCGTGGCAGGGGGCTATAGAAGCTTTCTTT. This gives the protein CASSYSWQGAIEAFF.

This clone came up once. The chain links TRBV9 to TRBJ2-2; D gene uncertain. CDR3 length equals 16 residues. CDR1 and CDR2 from the germline V gene are SGDLS and YYNGEE. Trimming took off 0 bases at V and 1 base at J, with 10 bases between the two ends. The CDR3 nucleotides read TGTGCCAGCAGCGTAGCTTCGGCAGGGAACACCGGGGAGCTGTTTTTT. This codes for CASSVASAGNTGELFF.

The gene calls are TRBV10-3 and TRBJ1-5; 7 nucleotides align to TRBD1. Germline V gene sequence: CDR1 ENHRY, CDR2 SYGVKD. Trimming took 6 bases from V and 1 from J; bases not matched to a gene: 6. The CDR3 sequence is 15 residues long. The CDR3 DNA sequence: TGTGCCATCAGGGGGGCAGGGGGGAGCAATCAGCCCCAGCATTTT. It encodes CAIRGAGGSNQPQHF.

This CDR3 is CASSIGTIETQYF. CDR3 sequence (DNA): TGTGCCAGCAGCATCGGGACTATAGAGACCCAGTACTTC. V is TRBV11-2 and J is TRBJ2-5, with 7 bases lining up with TRBD2. V trimming: 5 bases; J trimming: 4 bases; junction bases outside the gene matches: 4. This CDR3 has 13 amino acids. Germline lookup yields CDR1 SGHAT and CDR2 FQNNGV.

The chain has TRBV5-1 and TRBJ1-3; tentative D call: TRBD1 (5 bases). Germline-derived CDR1 and CDR2 are SGHRS and YFSETQ. This CDR3 region has 17 residues. The V gene lost 4 bases and the J gene lost 0 bases, with 17 bases spanning the gap. The CDR3 loop reads CASSPSPQGDSGNTIYF. CDR3 nucleotides: TGCGCCAGCAGCCCTTCCCCGCAGGGCGACTCTGGAAACACCATATATTTT.

The chain combines TRBV9 with TRBJ2-7; 11 bases are a match to TRBD1. Per germline, CDR1 SGDLS and CDR2 YYNGEE. V was clipped by 4 bases and J by 2 bases; unmatched bases: 5. This CDR3 is built from 15 residues. In DNA form, the CDR3 reads TGTGCCAGCAGCCCCCGGACAGGGGGCGCCTACGAGCAGTACTTC. The encoded protein is CASSPRTGGAYEQYF.

This clone was seen just once. The CDR3 DNA reads TGTGCCAGCAGCTTAGAGAGGACAGACCACCAAGAGACCCAGTACTTC. Translation: CASSLERTDHQETQYF. The genes are TRBV11-2 and TRBJ2-5, with TRBD1 as a possible D gene (6 bases). The germline V gene encodes CDR1 SGHAT and CDR2 FQNNGV. Deletions cut 0 bases from V and 0 bases from J, with 11 bases between. The CDR3 totals 16 residues.

The V and J genes are TRBV15 and TRBJ1-3; TRBD1 is a possible D gene (5 bases). This CDR3 region has 15 residues. Germline loops: CDR1 LNHNV, CDR2 YYDKDF (reference sequence). The germline V and J ends were trimmed by 1 base and 1 base, with 8 bases remaining between them. The CDR3 sequence is CATSRAGVSGNTIYF. The CDR3 DNA follows: TGTGCCACCAGCAGAGCGGGGGTTTCTGGAAACACCATATATTTT.

The V and J genes are TRBV6-5 and TRBJ1-3, with a weak D call TRBD1 (5 bases). The CDR3 runs to 13 residues. Germline V gene sequence: CDR1 MNHEY, CDR2 SVGAGI. V shed 8 bases and J shed 4 bases, with 12 bases lying between them. The CDR3 coding sequence is TGTGCCAGCGGAAGGGGCGGCGGAAACACCATATATTTT. Translated, it gives CASGRGGGNTIYF.

In this sample, this clone turned up a few times. The V and J genes are TRBV2 and TRBJ1-2; D gene uncertain. There are 13 residues in the CDR3. Germline V gene lookup returns CDR1 SNHLY and CDR2 FYNNEI. Trimming pared 8 bases from V and 2 bases from J, leaving 12 bases between. CDR3 in DNA: TGTGCCAGCCGGGAACAACGAAACTATGGCTACACCTTC. Translating it yields CASREQRNYGYTF.

This chain joins TRBV7-2 and TRBJ1-1; D is uncertain. Germline values: CDR1 SGHTA, CDR2 FQGNSA. This CDR3 spans 15 amino acids. V was pared by 5 bases and J by 4 bases, with 17 bases between. In DNA form, the CDR3 reads TGTGCCAGCAGCCGGTCGGTTCGAGTTGGCACTGAAGCTTTCTTT. Amino acids: CASSRSVRVGTEAFF.

The J gene is TRBJ1-5, the V gene TRBV19; no definite D call. This CDR3 spans 14 amino acids. The ends were cut back, 1 base at V and 15 bases at J, with 19 bases in the middle. The V gene's germline CDR1 is LNHDA and CDR2 SQIVND (reference sequence). The DNA for the CDR3 is TGTGCCAGTAGTATAGGCCCAGCAACGGGAAGGCGGCATTTT. It yields the protein CASSIGPATGRRHF.

The rearrangement links TRBV3-1 (or the pseudogene TRBV3-2) to TRBJ1-1; unclear D gene. This CDR3 comprises 15 residues. Germline values: CDR1 LGHDT, CDR2 YNNKEL (reference sequence). Trimming left V 2 bases short and J 1 base short, with 11 bases between. The CDR3 sequence is CASSQMGLQNTEAFF. The CDR3 region has the DNA TGTGCCAGCAGCCAAATGGGCCTCCAGAACACTGAAGCTTTCTTT.

The chain carries TRBV23-1 and TRBJ2-7; D gene ambiguous. TRBV23-1 is labeled an ORF, and its function is uncertain. V was shortened by 6 bases and J by 1 base, with 19 bases between the two germline ends. CDR3 length: 16 amino acids. The CDR3 loop reads CASRPQTRRSSYEQYF. CDR3 DNA sequence: TGCGCCAGCAGACCCCAGACCAGGCGTTCATCCTACGAGCAGTACTTC.

This chain connects TRBV15 to TRBJ1-5; 10 bases fit TRBD1. The CDR3 spans 15 residues. Germline V gene sequence: CDR1 LNHNV, CDR2 YYDKDF (reference sequence). The ends lost 0 bases at V and 6 bases at J; junction bases unmatched: 2. The chain's CDR3 is CATSRDWTGGQPQHF. DNA for the CDR3: TGTGCCACCAGCAGAGATTGGACAGGGGGTCAGCCCCAGCATTTT.

The rearrangement uses TRBV5-6 and TRBJ2-3; the match to TRBD2 covers 8 bases. V trimming: 0 bases; J trimming: 2 bases; junction bases outside the gene matches: 8. The CDR3 runs 17 residues. Germline lookup yields CDR1 SGHDT and CDR2 YYEEEE. CDR3 sequence (DNA): TGTGCCAGCAGCTTGGGCGGGGGGACATCCCCCACAGATACGCAGTATTTT. Protein: CASSLGGGTSPTDTQYF.

The sample holds a few counts of this clone. The CDR3 sequence: CAWSLSPGQINQPQHF. CDR3 bases: TGTGCCTGGAGTCTCAGCCCGGGACAGATTAATCAGCCCCAGCATTTT. V and J are TRBV30 and TRBJ1-5, with 7 bases lining up with TRBD1. V was clipped by 2 bases and J by 4 bases; unmatched bases: 11. The length of the CDR3 is 16 residues. Germline CDR1 GTSNPN, CDR2 SVGIG (reference sequence).

This rearrangement joins TRBV11-2 to TRBJ1-2, with D possibly matching TRBD1 (5 bases). This CDR3 region has 16 residues. With 1 base removed from V and 2 bases from J, the gap between germline ends came to 14 bases. Germline CDR1 SGHAT, CDR2 FQNNGV. In DNA form, the CDR3 reads TGTGCCAGCAGCTTAGGCGGCTACGGGGGGAACTATGGCTACACCTTC. It encodes CASSLGGYGGNYGYTF.

The rearrangement uses TRBV7-2 and TRBJ1-2, with 8 nucleotides matching TRBD1. The CDR3 is 17 residues long. In germline, CDR1 is SGHTA, CDR2 FQGNSA. J was trimmed by 4 bases and V by 5 bases; bases with no gene match: 15. CDR3 bases: TGTGCCAGCAGCCCGTTCGGATCGGCAGGGGGCACCTATGGCTACACCTTC. Protein: CASSPFGSAGGTYGYTF.

This chain connects TRBV3-1 (or the pseudogene TRBV3-2) to TRBJ2-7; 8 nucleotides line up with TRBD1. The trim removed 0 bases at V and 2 bases at J, leaving 6 bases unmatched. CDR1 and CDR2 (germline): LGHDT, YNNKEL (reference sequence). The CDR3 loop spans 16 amino acids. The CDR3 spells CASSQETGGKTYEQYF. CDR3 DNA: TGTGCCAGCAGCCAAGAAACAGGGGGTAAGACCTACGAGCAGTACTTC.

The chain joins TRBV20-1 to TRBJ2-2; D is ambiguous. The CDR3 has 15 residues. Germline V gene lookup returns CDR1 DFQATT and CDR2 SNEGSKA (reference sequence). Trimming removed 3 bases from V and 2 bases from J, with 13 bases in between. CDR3 protein: CSASPQATNTGELFF. CDR3 nucleotides: TGCAGTGCTAGTCCGCAGGCCACCAACACCGGGGAGCTGTTTTTT.

This clone has more than one count but fewer than ten. The chain combines TRBV5-1 with TRBJ2-3; 10 nucleotides align to TRBD1. The CDR3 is 16 amino acids. From germline, CDR1 is SGHRS and CDR2 YFSETQ. V shed 3 bases, J shed 3 bases, and the junction held 7 bases outside the gene matches. CDR3 nucleotide sequence: TGCGCCAGCAGCTGGGGTAGACAGGGGGCGACAGATACGCAGTATTTT. It encodes CASSWGRQGATDTQYF.

The chain combines TRBV10-3 with TRBJ2-3; D remains ambiguous. This CDR3 contains 16 residues. The germline V and J ends were trimmed by 4 bases and 2 bases, with 16 bases remaining between them. Germline assignment: CDR1 ENHRY and CDR2 SYGVKD. Here the CDR3 reads CAISVKAAQSTDTQYF. CDR3 sequence (DNA): TGTGCCATCAGTGTTAAGGCGGCTCAGTCCACAGATACGCAGTATTTT.